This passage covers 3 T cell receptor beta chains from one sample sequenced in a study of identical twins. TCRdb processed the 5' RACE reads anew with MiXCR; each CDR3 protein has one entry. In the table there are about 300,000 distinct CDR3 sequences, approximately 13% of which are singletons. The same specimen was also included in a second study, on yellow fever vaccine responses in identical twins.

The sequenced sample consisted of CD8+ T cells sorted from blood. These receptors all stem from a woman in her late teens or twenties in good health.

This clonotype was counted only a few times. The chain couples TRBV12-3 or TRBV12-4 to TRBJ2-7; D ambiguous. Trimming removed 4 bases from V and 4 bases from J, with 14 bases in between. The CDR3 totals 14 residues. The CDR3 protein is CASSSSGRKYEQYV. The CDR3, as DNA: TGTGCCAGCAGTTCGTCAGGCCGCAAATACGAGCAGTACGTC.

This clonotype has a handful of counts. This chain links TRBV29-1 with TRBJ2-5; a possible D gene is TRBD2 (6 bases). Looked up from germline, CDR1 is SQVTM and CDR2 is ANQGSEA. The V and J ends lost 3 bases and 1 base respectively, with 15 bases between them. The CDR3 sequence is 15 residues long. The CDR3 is CSVDRLAPIQETQYF. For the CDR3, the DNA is TGCAGCGTTGATCGGCTAGCGCCAATCCAAGAGACCCAGTACTTC.

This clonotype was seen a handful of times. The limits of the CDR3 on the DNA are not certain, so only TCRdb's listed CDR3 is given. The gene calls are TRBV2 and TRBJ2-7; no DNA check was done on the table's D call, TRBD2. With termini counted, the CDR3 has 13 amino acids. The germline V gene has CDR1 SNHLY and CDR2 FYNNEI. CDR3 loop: CASILAPSSEQYF.